What follows describes a single T cell receptor beta chain. The target antigen is unknown. Profiling relied on immunoSEQ multiplex PCR, and the TCRdb table lists in-frame clones only, not all of them. This sample has approximately 41,000 clones, with roughly four fifths found just once. This specimen comes from a study of a mutant IDH1 vaccine in newly diagnosed glioma. Study-wide background: Treated individuals were about 62% male and about 40% female, averaging about 40 years of age.

Time point in this sample: week 23, last vaccination. A single vaccine dose contained 300 ug of mutant IDH1 20-mer peptide, and topical imiquimod was used with it. The specimen comprised PBMCs, sampled from a glioma patient whose treatment included an IDH1 peptide vaccine. This TCR was recovered from a man aged 40-50 years with glioma.

The CDR3 here is CASRLRLAGKNNEQFF. The CDR3 DNA reads TGCGCCAGCAGGCTACGATTAGCGGGGAAGAACAATGAGCAGTTCTTC. The rearrangement links TRBV4-1 to TRBJ2-1; TRBD2 agrees at 8 bases. Germline loops: CDR1 MGHRA, CDR2 YSYEKL. The CDR3 totals 16 residues. V shed 6 bases and J 5 bases; nucleotides not matched to a gene: 12.